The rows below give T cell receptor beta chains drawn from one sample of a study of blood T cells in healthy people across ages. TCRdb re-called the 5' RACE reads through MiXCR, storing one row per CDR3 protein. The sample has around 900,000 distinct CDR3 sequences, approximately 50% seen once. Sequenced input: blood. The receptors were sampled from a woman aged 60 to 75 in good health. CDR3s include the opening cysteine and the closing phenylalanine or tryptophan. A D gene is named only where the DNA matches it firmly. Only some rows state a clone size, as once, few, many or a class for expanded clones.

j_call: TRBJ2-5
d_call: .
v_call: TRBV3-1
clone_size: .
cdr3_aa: CAGSQDSVQYF
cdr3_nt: TGTGCCGGCAGCCAAGATTCGGTGCAGTACTTC

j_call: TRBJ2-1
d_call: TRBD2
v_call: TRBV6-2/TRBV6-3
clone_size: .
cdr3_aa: CASSYWGTSANNEQFF
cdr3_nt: TGTGCCAGCAGTTACTGGGGGACTAGCGCTAACAATGAGCAGTTCTTC

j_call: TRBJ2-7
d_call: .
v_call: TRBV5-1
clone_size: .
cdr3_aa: CASSFSWPSSYEQYF
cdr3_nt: TGCGCCAGCAGCTTTTCATGGCCGAGCTCCTACGAGCAGTACTTC

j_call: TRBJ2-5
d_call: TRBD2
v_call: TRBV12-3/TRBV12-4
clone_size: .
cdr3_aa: CASSFGTPGLAGETQYF
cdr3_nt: TGTGCCAGCAGTTTCGGGACCCCGGGACTAGCGGGAGAGACCCAGTACTTC

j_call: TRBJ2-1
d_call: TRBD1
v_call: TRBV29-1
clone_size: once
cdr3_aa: CSAGGGTGVPYNEQFF
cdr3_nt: TGCAGCGCTGGGGGCGGGACAGGGGTTCCCTACAATGAGCAGTTCTTC

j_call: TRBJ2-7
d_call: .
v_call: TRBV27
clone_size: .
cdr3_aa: CASAWGTSYEQYF
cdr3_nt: TGTGCCAGCGCCTGGGGAACATCCTACGAGCAGTACTTC

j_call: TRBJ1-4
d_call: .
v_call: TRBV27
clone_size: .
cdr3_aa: CASSRRGVANEKLFF
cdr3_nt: TGTGCCAGCAGCCGGCGGGGGGTAGCTAATGAAAAACTGTTTTTT

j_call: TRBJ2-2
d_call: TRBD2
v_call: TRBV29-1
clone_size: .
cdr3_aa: CSVDPAGDAGELFF
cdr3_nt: TGCAGCGTTGATCCAGCGGGAGACGCCGGGGAGCTGTTTTTT

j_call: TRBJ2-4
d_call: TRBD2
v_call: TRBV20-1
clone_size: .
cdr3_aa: CSAPSLAGVGKNIQYF
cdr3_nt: TGCAGTGCGCCATCTCTAGCGGGAGTCGGCAAAAACATTCAGTACTTC

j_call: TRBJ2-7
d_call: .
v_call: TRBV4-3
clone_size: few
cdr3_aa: CASSQDLATAAYEQYF
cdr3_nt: TGCGCCAGCAGCCAAGATCTCGCGACAGCGGCCTACGAGCAGTACTTC

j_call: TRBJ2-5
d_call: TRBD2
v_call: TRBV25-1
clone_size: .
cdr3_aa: CASRFSGRETQYF
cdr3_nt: TGTGCCAGCAGGTTCTCCGGGAGGGAGACCCAGTACTTC

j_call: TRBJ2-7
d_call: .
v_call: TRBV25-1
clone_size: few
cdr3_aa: CASRTDPPYEQYF
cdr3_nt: TGTGCCAGCAGAACAGACCCGCCCTACGAGCAGTACTTC

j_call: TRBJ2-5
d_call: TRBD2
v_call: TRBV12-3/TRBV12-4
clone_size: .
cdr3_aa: CASSSDTTSGSPNEQYF
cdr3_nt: TGTGCCAGCAGTTCCGACACGACTAGCGGGAGCCCCAATGAGCAGTACTTC

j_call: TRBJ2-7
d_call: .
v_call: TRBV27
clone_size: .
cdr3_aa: CASRGYLDEQYF
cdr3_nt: TGTGCCAGCCGGGGGTACCTGGACGAGCAGTACTTC

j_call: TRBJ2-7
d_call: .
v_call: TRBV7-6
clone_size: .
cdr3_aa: CASSWQSYNEQYF
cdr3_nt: TGTGCCAGCAGCTGGCAATCCTACAATGAGCAGTACTTC

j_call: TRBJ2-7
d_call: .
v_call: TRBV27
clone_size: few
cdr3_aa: CASSRKGDGSYEQYF
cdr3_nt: TGTGCCAGCAGTCGAAAAGGGGACGGATCCTACGAGCAGTACTTC

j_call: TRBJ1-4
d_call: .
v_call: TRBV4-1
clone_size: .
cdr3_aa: CASSGGRGISFEKLFF
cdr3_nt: TGCGCCAGTTCGGGGGGAAGAGGGATAAGTTTTGAAAAACTGTTTTTT

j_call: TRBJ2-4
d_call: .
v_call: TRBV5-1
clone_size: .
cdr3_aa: CASGKAGESDIQYF
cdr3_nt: TGCGCCAGCGGGAAAGCGGGTGAATCGGACATTCAGTACTTC

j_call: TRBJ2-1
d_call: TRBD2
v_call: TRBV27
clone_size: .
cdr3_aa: CASRNGGDNEQFF
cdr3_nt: TGTGCCAGCCGCAACGGGGGGGACAATGAGCAGTTCTTC

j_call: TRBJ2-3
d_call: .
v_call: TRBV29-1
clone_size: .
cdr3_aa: CSGGAGAGDTQYF
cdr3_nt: TGCAGCGGGGGGGCGGGAGCCGGAGATACGCAGTATTTT

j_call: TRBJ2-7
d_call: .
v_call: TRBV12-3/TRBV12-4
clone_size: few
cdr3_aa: CASSPGTLFSYEQYF
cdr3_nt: TGTGCCAGCAGTCCCGGGACCCTTTTCTCCTACGAGCAGTACTTC

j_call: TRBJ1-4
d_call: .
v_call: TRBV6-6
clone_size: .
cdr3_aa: CASSYSRDGTEKLFF
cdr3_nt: TGTGCCAGCAGTTACTCGAGGGATGGGACTGAAAAACTGTTTTTT

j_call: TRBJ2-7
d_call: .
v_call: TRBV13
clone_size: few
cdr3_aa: CAGSLGRAYEQYF
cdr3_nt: TGTGCCGGCAGCTTAGGTAGAGCCTACGAGCAGTACTTC

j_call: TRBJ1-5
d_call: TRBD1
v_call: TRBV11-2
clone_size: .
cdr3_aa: CASSLTGGATNQPQHF
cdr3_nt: TGTGCCAGCAGCTTGACAGGGGGCGCGACAAATCAGCCCCAGCATTTT

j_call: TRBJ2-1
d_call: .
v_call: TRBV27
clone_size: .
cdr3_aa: CASHRTGVERDEQFF
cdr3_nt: TGTGCCAGCCACAGAACGGGAGTGGAGCGGGATGAGCAGTTCTTC

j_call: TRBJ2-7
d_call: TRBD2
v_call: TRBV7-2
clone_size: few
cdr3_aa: CASSRTGTSVIEQYF
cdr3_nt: TGTGCCAGCAGCCGAACTGGGACTAGTGTAATCGAGCAGTACTTC

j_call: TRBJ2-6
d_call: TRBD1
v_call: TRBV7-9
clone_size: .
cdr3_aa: CASRAGTGTGANVLTF
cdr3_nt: TGTGCCAGCAGAGCCGGGACAGGGACTGGGGCCAACGTCCTGACTTTC

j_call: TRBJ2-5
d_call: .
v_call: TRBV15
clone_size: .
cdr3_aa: CATSYRLRVMAGETQYF
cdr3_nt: TGTGCCACCAGCTACCGCCTCAGGGTAATGGCAGGAGAGACCCAGTACTTC

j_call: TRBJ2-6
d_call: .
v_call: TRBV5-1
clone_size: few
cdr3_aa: CASSLAAGSGANVLTF
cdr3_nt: TGCGCCAGCAGCTTGGCCGCGGGGTCTGGGGCCAACGTCCTGACTTTC

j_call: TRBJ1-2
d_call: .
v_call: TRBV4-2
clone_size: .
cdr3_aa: CASSDAGKAYGYTF
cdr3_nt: TGTGCCAGCAGCGATGCCGGGAAGGCCTATGGCTACACCTTC

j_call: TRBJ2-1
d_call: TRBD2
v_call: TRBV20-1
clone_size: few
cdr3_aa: CSASGGTSGRNEQFF
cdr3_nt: TGCAGTGCGTCAGGGGGGACTAGCGGGAGGAATGAGCAGTTCTTC

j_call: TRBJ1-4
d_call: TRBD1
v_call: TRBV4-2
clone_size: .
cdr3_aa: CASSRDRGNRGEKLFF
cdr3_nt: TGTGCCAGCTCCCGGGACAGGGGAAACAGAGGTGAAAAACTGTTTTTT

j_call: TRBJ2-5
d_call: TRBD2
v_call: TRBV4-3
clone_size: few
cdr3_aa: CASSHSAGGDEQYF
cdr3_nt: TGCGCCAGCAGCCACTCAGCGGGAGGGGATGAGCAGTACTTC